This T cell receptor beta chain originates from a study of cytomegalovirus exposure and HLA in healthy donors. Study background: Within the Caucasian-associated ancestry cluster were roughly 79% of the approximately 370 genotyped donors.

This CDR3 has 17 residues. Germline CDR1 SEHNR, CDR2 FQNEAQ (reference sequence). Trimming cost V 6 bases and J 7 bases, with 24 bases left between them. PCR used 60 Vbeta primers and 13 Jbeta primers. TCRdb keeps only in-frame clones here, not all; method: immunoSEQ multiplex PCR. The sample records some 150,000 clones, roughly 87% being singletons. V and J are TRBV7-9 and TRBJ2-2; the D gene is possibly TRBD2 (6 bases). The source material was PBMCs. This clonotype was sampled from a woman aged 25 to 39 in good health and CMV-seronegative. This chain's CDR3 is CASRGRDSEVSGGELFF. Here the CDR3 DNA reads TGTGCCAGCAGAGGCCGGGACTCGGAGGTATCCGGCGGGGAGCTGTTTTTT.